Presented here are 30 T cell receptor beta chains from one specimen sequenced in a study of shared clonotypes between healthy human individuals. Repertoires were generated with immunoSEQ multiplex PCR, while TCRdb's copy carries only in-frame clones and drops some. The profile shows some 680,000 clones, around 73% of them singletons. The material sequenced was memory CD4+ T cells sorted from blood. Described subset: CD45RA-negative fraction. These receptor sequences come from a woman in her 30s in good health.

This clone came up once. V is TRBV19 and J is TRBJ2-2, with D possibly being TRBD1 or TRBD2 (5 bases each). Per the germline V gene, CDR1 is LNHDA and CDR2 is SQIVND (reference sequence). V was trimmed by 5 bases and J by 4 bases, leaving 14 bases between them. This CDR3 has 15 amino acids. The CDR3 loop reads CASSHSGGPTGELFF. The CDR3 DNA reads TGTGCCAGTAGTCATAGTGGGGGTCCCACCGGGGAGCTGTTTTTT.

The V and J genes are TRBV7-6 and TRBJ2-5; D remains unclear. Germline assignment: CDR1 SGHVS and CDR2 FNYEAQ. Trimming removed 5 bases from V and 0 bases from J, with 4 bases in between. The length of the CDR3 is 12 residues. The CDR3: CASSRNQETQYF. The CDR3 nucleotides read TGTGCCAGCAGCCGAAACCAAGAGACCCAGTACTTC.

The chain is built from TRBV27 and TRBJ1-5, with unresolved D. Germline V gives CDR1 MNHEY, CDR2 SMNVEV (reference sequence). V was trimmed by 2 bases and J by 4 bases, leaving 15 bases between them. This CDR3 has 16 residues. DNA of the CDR3: TGTGCCAGCAGTTTAATTTACGGTTCGGGGAATCAGCCCCAGCATTTT. Its protein product is CASSLIYGSGNQPQHF.

This chain uses TRBV15 with TRBJ2-7, with 7 positions matching TRBD1. Germline V gives CDR1 LNHNV, CDR2 YYDKDF (reference sequence). Trimming took 5 bases from V and 5 from J; bases not matched to a gene: 3. The CDR3 has 12 residues. CDR3: CATSGDSHEQYF. The CDR3 region has the DNA TGTGCCACCAGCGGGGACAGTCACGAGCAGTACTTC. Looking up the rest from reference TRBV15 and TRBJ2-7 gives the full variable domain: DAMVIQNPRYQVTQFGKPVTLSCSQTLNHNVMYWYQQKSSQAPKLLFHYYDKDFNNEADTPDNFQSRRPNTSFCFLDIRSPGLGDTAMYLCATSGDSHEQYFGPGTRLTVT.

V usage is TRBV18 and J usage is TRBJ1-2; no clear D gene. CDR1 is KGHSH, CDR2 LQKENI, per germline. The CDR3 runs 12 residues. V shed 2 bases and J shed 8 bases, with 9 bases lying between them. This CDR3 reads CASSPMSKGYTF. The CDR3 DNA is TGTGCCAGCTCACCAATGTCTAAGGGCTACACCTTC.

The chain employs TRBV25-1 and TRBJ2-5; 8 bases agree with TRBD1. Trimming removed 8 bases from V and 5 bases from J; junction bases left unmatched: 10. The CDR3 has 14 residues. CDR1 is MGHDK and CDR2 is SYGVNS in the germline V gene. Here the CDR3 DNA reads TGTGCCAGCCAGGACAGGGTAGGGGAGGAGACCCAGTACTTC. It translates to CASQDRVGEETQYF. The whole variable domain, remainder taken from reference TRBV25-1 and TRBJ2-5, is EADIYQTPRYLVIGTGKKITLECSQTMGHDKMYWYQQDPGMELHLIHYSYGVNSTEKGDLSSESTVSRIRTEHFPLTLESARPSHTSQYLCASQDRVGEETQYFGPGTRLLVL.

The rearrangement links TRBV6-6 to TRBJ1-2; no reliable D call. Germline CDR1 and CDR2: MNHNY and SVGAGI (reference sequence). Deletions cut 0 bases from V and 6 bases from J, with 11 bases between. The CDR3 has 14 amino acids. CDR3 nucleotides: TGTGCCAGCAGTTACTCAGGAGGTCCGGATGGCTACACCTTC. It specifies CASSYSGGPDGYTF.

A few counts support this clone. The chain has TRBV5-1 and TRBJ2-1; 8 bases match TRBD1. J lost 3 bases, V lost 2 bases, and 4 bases had no gene match. This CDR3 has 15 amino acids. Germline V gene data show CDR1 as SGHRS and CDR2 as YFSETQ. Written as DNA, the CDR3 is TGCGCCAGCAGCTTTACAGGGGGTGGCTACAATGAGCAGTTCTTC. It yields the protein CASSFTGGGYNEQFF.

A word on this clone: This same CDR3 is encoded by further DNA sequences in the sample. The genes are TRBV30 and TRBJ1-5; D is ambiguous. Between the trimmed V and J ends, which lost 2 bases and 2 bases, there was a span of 7 bases. The CDR3 contains 13 residues. From germline, CDR1 is GTSNPN and CDR2 SVGIG (reference sequence). The DNA of the CDR3 is TGTGCCTGGAGTCTAAGGGGCAATCAGCCCCAGCATTTT. Protein sequence: CAWSLRGNQPQHF.

This clone showed up just a few times. This sequence joins TRBV4-1 and TRBJ1-3, with D unclear. CDR3 size: 15 residues. V gave up 1 base and J gave up 8 bases, with 15 bases separating them. Germline CDR1 MGHRA, CDR2 YSYEKL. As DNA, the CDR3 is TGCGCCAGCAGCCAAGTGACTGAAGCTAGGGACACCATATATTTT. Its protein product is CASSQVTEARDTIYF.

The V and J genes are TRBV2 and TRBJ2-7; tentatively, D is TRBD1 (6 bases). Germline assignment: CDR1 SNHLY and CDR2 FYNNEI. The length of the CDR3 is 15 residues. The V end was cut by 4 bases, the J end by 1 base, with 14 bases between. The DNA of the CDR3 is TGTGCCAGCAGTGGATTAAAACAGGGTTCCTACGAGCAGTACTTC. Protein sequence: CASSGLKQGSYEQYF. Looking up the rest from reference TRBV2 and TRBJ2-7 gives the full variable domain: EPEVTQTPSHQVTQMGQEVILRCVPISNHLYFYWYRQILGQKVEFLVSFYNNEISEKSEIFDDQFSVERPDGSNFTLKIRSTKLEDSAMYFCASSGLKQGSYEQYFGPGTRLTVT.

This clone was counted a few times. The chain employs TRBV7-3 and TRBJ1-5, with TRBD1 identical over 12 bases. There are 17 residues in the CDR3. The trim removed 5 bases at V and 0 bases at J, leaving 5 bases unmatched. Germline CDR1 reads SGHTA; CDR2 reads FQGTGA. The CDR3, as DNA: TGTGCCAGCAGCCCACCGGGACAGGGGGCTAGCAATCAGCCCCAGCATTTT. Translating gives CASSPPGQGASNQPQHF.

The rearrangement links TRBV15 to TRBJ2-5, with unresolved D. Germline-derived CDR1 and CDR2 are LNHNV and YYDKDF (reference sequence). The CDR3 is 14 residues long. V lost 1 base and J 5 bases, leaving 11 bases between the germline ends. The chain's CDR3 is CATSRGGSYETQYF. Here the CDR3 DNA reads TGTGCCACCAGCAGAGGGGGTTCATATGAGACCCAGTACTTC.

The table lists this clone with a count of one. The chain employs TRBV5-8 and TRBJ1-2; no clear D gene. V lost 3 bases, J lost 5 bases, and 11 bases lay in between. This CDR3 has 13 amino acids. Germline V lookup: CDR1 SGHTS, CDR2 YDEGEE. The CDR3 here is CASSSRTVYGYTF. Written as DNA, the CDR3 is TGTGCCAGCAGCTCGAGGACGGTGTATGGCTACACCTTC. Full variable domain (rest looked up from reference TRBV5-8 and TRBJ1-2): EAGVTQSPTHLIKTRGQQATLRCSPISGHTSVYWYQQALGLGLQFLLWYDEGEERNRGNFPPRFSGRQFPNYSSELNVNALELEDSALYLCASSSRTVYGYTFGSGTRLTVV.

This rearrangement joins TRBV7-9 to TRBJ2-7; 8 bases line up with TRBD1. The germline V gene encodes CDR1 SEHNR and CDR2 FQNEAQ (reference sequence). The CDR3 sequence is 14 residues long. With 7 bases clipped from V and 3 bases from J, the junction kept 8 bases outside the gene matches. The CDR3 DNA reads TGTGCCAGCACCGTGGGACAGGCCGACTACGAGCAGTACTTC. Protein product: CASTVGQADYEQYF.

V and J are TRBV19 and TRBJ2-3, with a possible D match to TRBD1 (6 bases). Germline-derived CDR1 and CDR2 are LNHDA and SQIVND (reference sequence). This CDR3 region has 15 residues. The V end lost 5 bases, the J end lost 2 bases, and 14 bases lay between the germline ends. The CDR3 loop is CASSHDRYYTDTQYF. The CDR3 nucleotides are TGTGCCAGTAGTCACGACAGGTATTACACAGATACGCAGTATTTT.

This chain's CDR3 is CASSPNTRADYEQYF. The CDR3 DNA follows: TGTGCCAGCAGCCCCAACACGCGAGCCGACTACGAGCAGTACTTC. This chain links TRBV7-8 with TRBJ2-7; no clear D gene. Germline assignment: CDR1 SGHVS and CDR2 FQNEAQ. Trimming left V 5 bases short and J 3 bases short, with 17 bases between. The CDR3 covers 15 residues.

This clone has only one observation. The chain uses TRBV28 and TRBJ2-1; 9 bases fit TRBD2. The germline V gene has CDR1 MDHEN and CDR2 SYDVKM. This CDR3 contains 15 residues. V shed 1 base, J shed 7 bases, and the junction held 5 bases outside the gene matches. The CDR3 protein is CASSLSSGIRNEQFF. CDR3 bases: TGTGCCAGCAGTTTATCTAGCGGGATTCGGAATGAGCAGTTCTTC.

The V and J genes are TRBV19 and TRBJ2-5; 7 bases agree with TRBD1. Germline V lookup: CDR1 LNHDA, CDR2 SQIVND (reference sequence). The CDR3 has 13 residues. V lost 6 bases and J lost 5; bases outside the gene matches: 6. The CDR3 DNA reads as TGTGCCAGTAGCCTAGGGGGCTTGGAGACCCAGTACTTC. Residues: CASSLGGLETQYF.

The J gene is TRBJ2-7, the V gene TRBV29-1; 7 nucleotides agree with TRBD2. Trimming took 6 bases from V and 4 from J; bases not matched to a gene: 12. The CDR3 consists of 14 residues. Germline CDR1 reads SQVTM; CDR2 reads ANQGSEA. The chain's CDR3 is CSVGGGRGGYEQYF. As DNA, the CDR3 is TGCAGCGTCGGTGGAGGGAGGGGTGGTTACGAGCAGTACTTC.

The gene calls are TRBV7-9 and TRBJ2-1; D is unclear. Germline lookup yields CDR1 SEHNR and CDR2 FQNEAQ (reference sequence). The CDR3 totals 14 residues. Trimming shortened V by 5 bases and J by 12 bases, and 20 bases separated the two germline ends. CDR3 nucleotide sequence: TGTGCCAGCAGCCCACCCCCCCCGGGTCCAGGGCAGTTCTTC. It encodes CASSPPPPGPGQFF.

The rearrangement links TRBV7-3 to TRBJ2-7; D gene unclear. CDR1 SGHTA and CDR2 FQGTGA come from the germline V gene. Trimming took 2 bases from V and 5 from J, leaving 16 bases between them. The CDR3 has 15 amino acids. CDR3 in amino acids: CASSLSPAGLDEQYF. The CDR3 DNA reads TGTGCCAGCAGCTTATCCCCCGCTGGGTTAGACGAGCAGTACTTC.

The chain links TRBV19 to TRBJ2-3; TRBD2 aligns across 13 bases. V shed 4 bases and J 4 bases; nucleotides not matched to a gene: 2. Germline V CDR1 and CDR2: LNHDA, SQIVND (reference sequence). The CDR3 has 15 residues. Here the CDR3 reads CASSKLAGGPDTQYF. CDR3 nucleotides: TGTGCCAGTAGTAAACTAGCGGGAGGGCCAGATACGCAGTATTTT.

V is TRBV2 and J is TRBJ2-1; D might be TRBD2 (7 bases). The ends were cut back, 6 bases at V and 5 bases at J, with 17 bases in the middle. The CDR3 loop spans 15 amino acids. Per germline, CDR1 SNHLY and CDR2 FYNNEI. The CDR3, as DNA: TGTGCCAGCAGCGGCCCTGGGGGGGGCGACAATGAGCAGTTCTTC. Its protein product is CASSGPGGGDNEQFF.

The chain joins TRBV28 to TRBJ2-7; D assignment may be TRBD1 or TRBD2 (5 bases each). CDR3 size: 15 residues. V lost 6 bases to trimming and J lost 5 bases, with 20 bases between them. Germline CDR1 and CDR2: MDHEN and SYDVKM. In nucleotides, the CDR3 is TGTGCCAGCAGACTACAAACTAGTAGGGGCCACGAGCAGTACTTC. Translating it yields CASRLQTSRGHEQYF.

The CDR3 spells CASSQGLPPYEQYF. Here the CDR3 DNA reads TGTGCCAGCAGCCAGGGACTCCCTCCCTACGAGCAGTACTTC. The gene calls are TRBV28 and TRBJ2-5; TRBD2 might be the D (6 bases). Gene TRBJ2-7 matches the end of the DNA better, so the J call may be wrong. Germline V CDR1 and CDR2: MDHEN, SYDVKM. This CDR3 spans 14 amino acids.

This chain connects TRBV2 to TRBJ1-3; maybe TRBD1 (6 bases). Trimming left V 5 bases short and J 0 bases short, with 14 bases between. Germline CDR1 is SNHLY and CDR2 is FYNNEI. The CDR3 sequence is 16 residues long. The CDR3 nucleotides are TGTGCCAGCAGTATACAGGGTGGGCTCTCTGGAAACACCATATATTTT. Its translation is CASSIQGGLSGNTIYF.

The chain couples TRBV5-1 to TRBJ2-7; 13 positions match TRBD2. Per germline, CDR1 SGHRS and CDR2 YFSETQ. This CDR3 has 24 amino acids. The V and J ends lost 4 bases and 3 bases, in that order; junction bases with no gene match: 31. CDR3 amino acids: CASSQIRTSGSVSVLGTRSYEQYF. Written as DNA, the CDR3 is TGCGCCAGCAGCCAGATTAGGACTAGCGGGAGCGTTTCGGTTCTGGGTACTAGAAGCTACGAGCAGTACTTC.

The rearrangement links TRBV11-1 to TRBJ2-1; 8 bases are shared with TRBD1. The V and J ends lost 5 bases and 3 bases, in that order; junction bases with no gene match: 6. This CDR3 comprises 15 residues. CDR1 and CDR2 from the germline V gene are SGHAT and FQDESV (reference sequence). CDR3 sequence reads: CASSLRGPNYNEQFF. CDR3 DNA: TGTGCCAGCAGCCTCAGGGGGCCCAACTACAATGAGCAGTTCTTC.

The chain has TRBV11-2 and TRBJ2-1, with D perhaps matching TRBD2 (5 bases). The CDR3 extends over 16 amino acids. Germline-derived CDR1 and CDR2 are SGHAT and FQNNGV. Trimming shortened V by 1 base and J by 3 bases, and 13 bases separated the two germline ends. The CDR3 here is CASSLGSGRGYNEQFF. The DNA of the CDR3 is TGTGCCAGCAGCTTAGGCTCTGGTCGGGGCTACAATGAGCAGTTCTTC.